Presented here are 25 T cell receptor beta chains from one specimen sequenced in a study of T cell repertoires in cytomegalovirus infection (dated by TCRdb to about 2019). These receptors' antigens are unknown. In light of the paper, this sample's treatment or condition label describes: in vitro stimulation with specific CMV peptide epitopes to enrich CMV-specific T cells. Sequenced using an Illumina HiSeq 1500. The public reads were run again by TCRdb, first through fastp at Q25 and then through MiXCR, and only productive beta chains were kept. Each entry merges the rows of one CDR3 protein and shows their most common DNA and genes. Counted in this sample were roughly 990,000 distinct CDR3 sequences; approximately 32% of them appeared once. 13% of the sample goes to the ten largest clones. The source material was cultured CD8+ T cells from PBMCs, sampled from culture after CMV antigen stimulation. These receptors all stem from a human donor in good health (CMV status not recorded). Some clones in this sample may be carry-over from other donors' samples.

Worth noting for this clonotype: This may be a read error, as it is one base from a much larger clone. The CDR3 does not close with the conserved phenylalanine or tryptophan, likely indicating a read error. The chain recombines TRBV7-6 with TRBJ2-1; D may be TRBD1 or TRBD2 (5 bases each). CDR3 length: 15 residues. V was pared by 1 base and J by 4 bases, with 11 bases between. Looked up from germline, CDR1 is SGHVS and CDR2 is FNYEAQ. The CDR3 here is CASSLVGDPYNEQFL. DNA for the CDR3: TGTGCCAGCAGCTTAGTAGGGGACCCTTACAATGAGCAGTTCCTC.

This clonotype was seen a few times. The chain is built from TRBV6-2 or TRBV6-3 and TRBJ1-6; D remains ambiguous. This CDR3 region has 14 residues. Germline CDR1 and CDR2: MNHEY and SVGEGT. V was shortened by 2 bases and J by 9 bases, with 11 bases between the two germline ends. The CDR3 DNA follows: TGTGCCAGCAGTTACCCCGCAACAAGTTCACCCCTCCACTTT. Protein: CASSYPATSSPLHF.

This clonotype has a handful of counts. The V gene is TRBV28, the J gene TRBJ2-7; D perhaps matches TRBD1 (5 bases). Trimming stripped 5 bases from V and 2 bases from J, with 13 bases between. Germline CDR1 MDHEN, CDR2 SYDVKM. The CDR3 sequence is 14 residues long. This CDR3 reads CASSTRVFPYEQYV. The CDR3 nucleotides read TGTGCCAGCAGTACCAGGGTTTTCCCCTACGAGCAGTACGTC.

There are a few counts of this clonotype. The V gene is TRBV11-3, the J gene TRBJ2-1, with TRBD2 identical over 8 bases. Germline CDR1 is SGHNT and CDR2 is YENEEA. J was trimmed by 9 bases and V by 5 bases; bases with no gene match: 12. This CDR3 has 15 amino acids. The CDR3 coding sequence is TGTGCCAGCAGCCCGACGAGTTCGGGGGGGATTGAGCAGTTCTTC. It is translated as CASSPTSSGGIEQFF.

The rearrangement uses TRBV7-6 and TRBJ2-7; D is undetermined. Trimming shortened V by 7 bases and J by 3 bases, and 16 bases separated the two germline ends. The CDR3 runs to 14 residues. Germline CDR1 and CDR2: SGHVS and FNYEAQ. This chain's CDR3 is CASTLGPGLYEQYF. DNA for the CDR3: TGTGCCAGCACCCTAGGCCCAGGTCTCTACGAGCAGTACTTC.

This clonotype showed up just a few times. The chain couples TRBV12-3 or TRBV12-4 to TRBJ2-2; the match to TRBD1 covers 9 bases. CDR3 length: 15 residues. V gave up 3 bases and J gave up 6 bases; unmatched junction bases: 5. Written as DNA, the CDR3 is TGTGCCAGCAGTTTGGGGACAGGGATTCCCGGGGAGCTGTTTTTT. Its translation: CASSLGTGIPGELFF.

The chain couples TRBV6-5 to TRBJ1-1; D perhaps matches TRBD1 (5 bases). Germline loops: CDR1 MNHEY, CDR2 SVGAGI. The V end was cut by 4 bases, the J end by 2 bases, with 17 bases between. There are 16 residues in the CDR3. CDR3 loop: CASSSPRWDPNTEAFF. The CDR3 nucleotides are TGTGCCAGCAGTTCCCCCCGATGGGACCCCAACACTGAAGCTTTCTTT.

The chain combines TRBV7-2 with TRBJ2-1; a possible D gene is TRBD1 (5 bases). The germline V and J ends were trimmed by 6 bases and 3 bases, with 15 bases remaining between them. The CDR3 length is 15 residues. In germline, CDR1 is SGHTA, CDR2 FQGNSA. The CDR3 protein is CASRFPGADYNEQFF. The CDR3 DNA reads as TGTGCCAGCAGGTTTCCTGGGGCAGACTACAATGAGCAGTTCTTC.

This sequence joins TRBV15 and TRBJ1-1, with D possibly TRBD1 on 5 matching bases. The ends were cut back, 5 bases at V and 3 bases at J, with 16 bases in the middle. CDR3 length: 15 residues. From germline, CDR1 is LNHNV and CDR2 YYDKDF (reference sequence). The CDR3 loop reads CATSSRTYGDTEAFF. DNA of the CDR3: TGTGCCACCAGCTCTCGGACATATGGGGACACTGAAGCTTTCTTT.

This clonotype showed up just a few times. The chain links TRBV5-1 to TRBJ2-1; 12 bases map to TRBD2. Germline V gene lookup returns CDR1 SGHRS and CDR2 YFSETQ. This CDR3 is 18 amino acids long. The V gene end was trimmed by 0 bases and the J gene end by 5 bases; junction bases not matched to a gene: 9. The CDR3 DNA is TGCGCCAGCAGCTTGGGACTAGCGGGGGCCCTACCTAACAATGAGCAGTTCTTC. Amino acids: CASSLGLAGALPNNEQFF.

In this sample, this clonotype turned up many times. The CDR3 DNA reads TGTGCCAGCAGTTACCGTAGAGACAGGGGTTCAACCGGGGAGCTGTTTTTT. It translates to CASSYRRDRGSTGELFF. This chain joins TRBV6-5 and TRBJ2-2; 8 nucleotides agree with TRBD1. V gave up 2 bases and J gave up 5 bases; unmatched junction bases: 10. Germline V lookup: CDR1 MNHEY, CDR2 SVGAGI. The CDR3 is 17 residues long.

This clonotype was counted a few times. The chain employs TRBV6-2 or TRBV6-3 and TRBJ2-5; no definite D call. CDR3 length: 12 residues. In germline, CDR1 is MNHEY, CDR2 SVGEGT. The ends were cut back, 6 bases at V and 5 bases at J, with 10 bases in the middle. CDR3: CASSSDWETQYF. CDR3 bases: TGTGCCAGCAGCTCAGATTGGGAGACCCAGTACTTC.

J is TRBJ2-3 and V is TRBV2, with D unclear. Between the trimmed V and J ends, which lost 7 bases and 3 bases, there was a span of 11 bases. This CDR3 has 13 amino acids. In germline, CDR1 is SNHLY, CDR2 FYNNEI. The CDR3: CASTRHKTDTQYF. DNA for the CDR3: TGTGCCAGCACACGACACAAAACAGATACGCAGTATTTT. The full variable domain, completed using reference TRBV2 and TRBJ2-3, is EPEVTQTPSHQVTQMGQEVILRCVPISNHLYFYWYRQILGQKVEFLVSFYNNEISEKSEIFDDQFSVERPDGSNFTLKIRSTKLEDSAMYFCASTRHKTDTQYFGPGTRLTVL.

This clonotype was seen a few times. This sequence joins TRBV7-3 and TRBJ2-3; possibly TRBD1 for D (6 bases). Between the trimmed V and J ends, which lost 4 bases and 0 bases, there was a span of 8 bases. The CDR3 spans 14 residues. Germline-derived CDR1 and CDR2 are SGHTA and FQGTGA. CDR3 sequence (DNA): TGTGCCAGCAGCTGGGACACAAGCACAGATACGCAGTATTTT. Its translation is CASSWDTSTDTQYF.

As DNA, the CDR3 is TGTGCCAGCAGTTACTCGGTCGGACTAGCGGGGGAAACTAGCACAGATACGCAGTATTTT. Translation: CASSYSVGLAGETSTDTQYF. The J gene is TRBJ2-3, the V gene TRBV6-6, with TRBD2 matching 13 bases. The length of the CDR3 is 20 residues. V lost 0 bases to trimming and J lost 0 bases; unmatched junction nucleotides: 9. CDR1 and CDR2 (germline): MNHNY, SVGAGI (reference sequence).

This clonotype was seen just once. This rearrangement joins TRBV7-3 to TRBJ1-2; TRBD1 matches at 8 bases. This CDR3 contains 18 residues. The J segment lost 4 bases and the V segment lost 10 bases, leaving 23 bases of the junction unmatched. The germline V gene encodes CDR1 SGHTA and CDR2 FQGTGA. The CDR3 nucleotides read TGTGCCATCACCCCTCCGGACAGGGTTCTTCTCCAGGTCTATGGCTACACCTTC. Translating gives CAITPPDRVLLQVYGYTF.

V and J are TRBV6-2 or TRBV6-3 and TRBJ1-2; D gene uncertain. V lost 2 bases to trimming and J lost 3 bases, with 10 bases between them. The CDR3 has 14 amino acids. Germline V gene sequence: CDR1 MNHEY, CDR2 SVGEGT. The CDR3 sequence: CASSYILPDYGYTF. The CDR3, as DNA: TGTGCCAGCAGTTACATTCTACCGGACTATGGCTACACCTTC.

This clonotype was recorded at least ten times. This chain uses TRBV12-3 or TRBV12-4 with TRBJ2-1; D uncertain. The CDR3 is 15 residues long. The V end lost 0 bases, the J end lost 1 base, and 7 bases lay between the germline ends. The chain's CDR3 is CASSLAADSYNEQFF. The CDR3 coding sequence is TGTGCCAGCAGTTTAGCGGCGGATTCCTACAATGAGCAGTTCTTC.

The genes are TRBV2 and TRBJ2-5; D possibly corresponds to TRBD1 (5 bases). The length of the CDR3 is 13 residues. The V gene lost 3 bases and the J gene lost 3 bases, with 8 bases spanning the gap. CDR1 is SNHLY and CDR2 is FYNNEI in the germline V gene. The CDR3 nucleotides are TGTGCCAGCAGTGAGATAGGGGAAGAGACCCAGTACTTC. This codes for CASSEIGEETQYF.

The sample holds a few counts of this clonotype. The CDR3 nucleotides are TGTGCCAGCAGCATAGAGGCCGGGACAGGGAGAAAGCAGTACTTC. This gives the protein CASSIEAGTGRKQYF. The chain combines TRBV7-6 with TRBJ2-7, with TRBD1 matching over 9 bases. V lost 5 bases and J lost 8; bases outside the gene matches: 13. From germline, CDR1 is SGHVS and CDR2 FNYEAQ. The CDR3 has 15 residues.

This sequence joins TRBV29-1 and TRBJ1-2; D perhaps matches TRBD1 (5 bases). Germline CDR1 and CDR2: SQVTM and ANQGSEA. The CDR3 is made up of 15 amino acids. V lost 1 base and J 2 bases, leaving 14 bases between the germline ends. The CDR3 DNA reads TGCAGCGTTGAAGGTCCCAAGGACAAAAACTATGGCTACACCTTC. This translates into CSVEGPKDKNYGYTF.

The chain uses TRBV6-2 or TRBV6-3 and TRBJ1-6, with D hard to call. V dropped 6 bases and J dropped 7 bases, with 19 bases sitting between them. Germline-derived CDR1 and CDR2 are MNHEY and SVGEGT. This CDR3 has 16 amino acids. The CDR3, as DNA: TGTGCCAGCAGCGACCAACTCCGACGGCGAAATTCACCCCTCCACTTT. Its protein product is CASSDQLRRRNSPLHF.

This clonotype was recorded a few times. This rearrangement joins TRBV7-2 to TRBJ1-3; D is undetermined. The V and J ends lost 8 bases and 6 bases respectively, with 11 bases between them. Germline V CDR1 and CDR2: SGHTA, FQGNSA. This CDR3 contains 12 residues. The DNA for the CDR3 is TGTGCCAGCGGACTCTCCTTAAACACCATATATTTT. Translating it yields CASGLSLNTIYF. The variable domain in full, with the rest retrieved from reference TRBV7-2 and TRBJ1-3, is GAGVSQSPSNKVTEKGKDVELRCDPISGHTALYWYRQSLGQGLEFLIYFQGNSAPDKSGLPSDRFSAERTGGSVSTLTIQRTQQEDSAVYLCASGLSLNTIYFGEGSWLTVV.

This chain connects TRBV4-1 to TRBJ1-4; D is ambiguous. CDR1 MGHRA and CDR2 YSYEKL come from the germline V gene. With 1 base removed from V and 6 bases from J, the gap between germline ends came to 15 bases. The CDR3 runs to 16 residues. In DNA form, the CDR3 reads TGCGCCAGCAGCCAAGTAGCCGGGAGGGAACATGAAAAACTGTTTTTT. This translates into CASSQVAGREHEKLFF.

The sample holds a few counts of this clonotype. V is TRBV27 and J is TRBJ1-1; D gene unclear. This CDR3 is 13 amino acids long. Germline loops: CDR1 MNHEY, CDR2 SMNVEV (reference sequence). Trimming left V 6 bases short and J 4 bases short, with 12 bases between. CDR3 protein: CASRNLEVTEAFF. The CDR3, as DNA: TGTGCCAGCAGAAATTTGGAGGTCACTGAAGCTTTCTTT.